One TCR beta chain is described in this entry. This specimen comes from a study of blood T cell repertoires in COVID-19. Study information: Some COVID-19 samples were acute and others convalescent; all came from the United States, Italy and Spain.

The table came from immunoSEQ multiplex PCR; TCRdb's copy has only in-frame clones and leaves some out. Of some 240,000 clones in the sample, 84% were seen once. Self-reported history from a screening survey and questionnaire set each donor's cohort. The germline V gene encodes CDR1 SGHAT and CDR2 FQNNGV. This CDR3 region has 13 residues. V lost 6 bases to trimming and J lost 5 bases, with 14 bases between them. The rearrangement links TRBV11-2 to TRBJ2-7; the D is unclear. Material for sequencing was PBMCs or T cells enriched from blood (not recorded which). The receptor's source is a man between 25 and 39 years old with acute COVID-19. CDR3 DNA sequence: TGTGCCAGCAGTTTCGCGCATCGCCACGAGCAGTACGTC. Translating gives CASSFAHRHEQYV.